This is a list of T cell receptor beta chains from one sample in a study of shared clonotypes between healthy human individuals. This table comes from immunoSEQ multiplex PCR, and its TCRdb copy is limited to in-frame clones, with some not included. The repertoire holds 2 million to 3 million clones, 93% seen once, with 0.36% in the top ten. The sequencing input was naive CD4+ T cells from PBMCs. Receptor source: a man between 18 and 35 years old in good health. Some clones in this sample may be carry-over from other donors' samples. Each CDR3 is given with its conserved first and last residue. A D gene is named only where the DNA matches it firmly. Size tells how often a clone was seen (once, few, many) or the class of an expanded clone, and some rows leave it out.

j_call: TRBJ2-1
clone_size: .
d_call: TRBD2
v_call: TRBV5-1
cdr3_nt: TGCGCCAGCAGCCCCCCGGGACTAGCGGATATTTATGAGCAGTTCTTC
cdr3_aa: CASSPPGLADIYEQFF

j_call: TRBJ2-7
clone_size: .
d_call: .
v_call: TRBV10-1
cdr3_nt: TGCGCCAGCAGTGAGACCATATACGAGCAGTACTTC
cdr3_aa: CASSETIYEQYF

j_call: TRBJ2-2
clone_size: .
d_call: .
v_call: TRBV7-3
cdr3_nt: TGTGCCAGCAGCGCTCGCCGGAGTGAAGGGGAGCTGTTTTTT
cdr3_aa: CASSARRSEGELFF

j_call: TRBJ1-1
clone_size: .
d_call: .
v_call: TRBV7-3
cdr3_nt: TGTGCCAGCAGCCCTGGGACTGGCCCTGAAGCTTTCTTT
cdr3_aa: CASSPGTGPEAFF

j_call: TRBJ1-6
clone_size: .
d_call: .
v_call: TRBV28
cdr3_nt: TGTGCCAGCAGTTTTTCGGGTAATAATTCACCCCTCCACTTT
cdr3_aa: CASSFSGNNSPLHF

j_call: TRBJ2-2
clone_size: .
d_call: TRBD2
v_call: TRBV7-2
cdr3_nt: TGTGCCAGCAGCATGGAGCGGGAGTTGTTCGGGGAGCTGTTTTTT
cdr3_aa: CASSMERELFGELFF

j_call: TRBJ1-2
clone_size: .
d_call: .
v_call: TRBV18
cdr3_nt: TGTGCCAGCTCATTCGTCGAGACGTCTATCTATGGCTACACCTTC
cdr3_aa: CASSFVETSIYGYTF

j_call: TRBJ2-7
clone_size: .
d_call: .
v_call: TRBV9
cdr3_nt: TGTGCCAGCAGCCCAGATGGGGGACCTAGCGAGCAGTACTTC
cdr3_aa: CASSPDGGPSEQYF

j_call: TRBJ2-3
clone_size: .
d_call: .
v_call: TRBV9
cdr3_nt: TGTGCCAGCAGCGTAGTATCGTACTACCCTAGCACAGATACGCAGTATTTT
cdr3_aa: CASSVVSYYPSTDTQYF

j_call: TRBJ2-1
clone_size: .
d_call: .
v_call: TRBV27
cdr3_nt: TGTGCCAGCAGGGAAACAGCGGAGCTCTCCTACAATGAGCAGTTCTTC
cdr3_aa: CASRETAELSYNEQFF

j_call: TRBJ2-7
clone_size: .
d_call: .
v_call: TRBV30
cdr3_nt: TGTGCCTGGAGCCCCCCAGGTGGATGGGGCGAGCAGTACTTC
cdr3_aa: CAWSPPGGWGEQYF

j_call: TRBJ2-7
clone_size: .
d_call: .
v_call: TRBV28
cdr3_nt: TGTGCCAGCACCCAAGGGAGACGCTCCTACGAGCAGTACTTC
cdr3_aa: CASTQGRRSYEQYF

j_call: TRBJ2-1
clone_size: .
d_call: TRBD2
v_call: TRBV5-4
cdr3_nt: TGTGCCAGCAGCCCCCGGACTAGCGGGAACAATGAGCAGTTCTTC
cdr3_aa: CASSPRTSGNNEQFF

j_call: TRBJ1-2
clone_size: .
d_call: .
v_call: TRBV2
cdr3_nt: TGTGCCAGCAGTGAATTAAGTACAGGGATATATGGCTACACCTTC
cdr3_aa: CASSELSTGIYGYTF

j_call: TRBJ2-5
clone_size: .
d_call: .
v_call: TRBV4-1
cdr3_nt: TGCGCCAGCAGCCAAGAGTTAGGGCGTGAGACCCAGTACTTC
cdr3_aa: CASSQELGRETQYF

j_call: TRBJ1-4
clone_size: .
d_call: TRBD1
v_call: TRBV7-2
cdr3_nt: TGTGCCAGCAGCTTATATAGACAGGGGACTAATGAAAAACTGTTTTTT
cdr3_aa: CASSLYRQGTNEKLFF

j_call: TRBJ2-1
clone_size: .
d_call: .
v_call: TRBV6-5
cdr3_nt: TGTGCCAGCAGTCCCGACGGGTTCTCCTACAATGAGCAGTTCTTC
cdr3_aa: CASSPDGFSYNEQFF

j_call: TRBJ2-6
clone_size: .
d_call: .
v_call: TRBV30
cdr3_nt: TGTGCCTGTATACGGGCCAACGTCCTGACTTTC
cdr3_aa: CACIRANVLTF

j_call: TRBJ2-2
clone_size: .
d_call: TRBD2
v_call: TRBV7-3
cdr3_nt: TGTGCCAGCGGGGTTCGACTAGCGGGAGACACCGGGGAGCTGTTTTTT
cdr3_aa: CASGVRLAGDTGELFF

j_call: TRBJ1-2
clone_size: once
d_call: .
v_call: TRBV6-6
cdr3_nt: TGTGCCAGCAGCCAAACCCAATCCGCCTACACCTTC
cdr3_aa: CASSQTQSAYTF

j_call: TRBJ1-2
clone_size: .
d_call: TRBD1
v_call: TRBV19
cdr3_nt: TGTGCCAGTAGGGACAGGGGGTCACCTAACTATGGCTACACCTTC
cdr3_aa: CASRDRGSPNYGYTF

j_call: TRBJ1-1
clone_size: .
d_call: TRBD1
v_call: TRBV5-4
cdr3_nt: TGTGCCAGCAGCTCACAGGGGGGGAACACTGAAGCTTTCTTT
cdr3_aa: CASSSQGGNTEAFF

j_call: TRBJ2-5
clone_size: .
d_call: .
v_call: TRBV30
cdr3_nt: TGTGCCTGGGGGTGGGGTATGGCCCGGGAGACCCAGTACTTC
cdr3_aa: CAWGWGMARETQYF

j_call: TRBJ2-3
clone_size: .
d_call: .
v_call: TRBV6-5
cdr3_nt: TGTGCCAGCAGCCTGGATCCGAACACAGATACGCAGTATTTT
cdr3_aa: CASSLDPNTDTQYF

j_call: TRBJ2-7
clone_size: .
d_call: TRBD1
v_call: TRBV10-1
cdr3_nt: TGCGCCAGCACCGGACCGGGACAGGGGGCGGGGGAGCAGTACTTC
cdr3_aa: CASTGPGQGAGEQYF

j_call: TRBJ2-5
clone_size: .
d_call: .
v_call: TRBV5-4
cdr3_nt: TGTGCCAGCAGCTTTGGCAGAGAAGAGACCCAGTACTTC
cdr3_aa: CASSFGREETQYF

j_call: TRBJ1-1
clone_size: .
d_call: .
v_call: TRBV28
cdr3_nt: TGTGCCAGCAGCCCGACCGGGGGGGTTGGTCGTGCTTTCTTT
cdr3_aa: CASSPTGGVGRAFF

j_call: TRBJ1-1
clone_size: .
d_call: .
v_call: TRBV27
cdr3_nt: TGTGCCAGCAGTTTGGTACTGGGGCCGAACACTGAAGCTTTCTTT
cdr3_aa: CASSLVLGPNTEAFF

j_call: TRBJ2-1
clone_size: .
d_call: TRBD2
v_call: TRBV7-8
cdr3_nt: TGTGCCAGCAGCCTACTGCGGGGGTCCGACAATGAGCAGTTCTTC
cdr3_aa: CASSLLRGSDNEQFF

j_call: TRBJ2-1
clone_size: .
d_call: .
v_call: TRBV6-1
cdr3_nt: TGTGCCAGCAGCCTACTTCCGGGACTTCACAATGAGCAGTTCTTC
cdr3_aa: CASSLLPGLHNEQFF

j_call: TRBJ2-1
clone_size: .
d_call: TRBD1
v_call: TRBV4-1
cdr3_nt: TGCGCCAGCAGCCAAACTAACTCGCCGGGACAGGGTTCCTACAATGAGCAGTTCTTC
cdr3_aa: CASSQTNSPGQGSYNEQFF

j_call: TRBJ2-1
clone_size: .
d_call: .
v_call: TRBV19
cdr3_nt: TGTGCCAGTAGGGAGGTTGAAGGCTCCTACAATGAGCAGTTCTTC
cdr3_aa: CASREVEGSYNEQFF

j_call: TRBJ2-2
clone_size: .
d_call: .
v_call: TRBV6-1
cdr3_nt: TGTGCCAGCAGTGAAGCGGGTATTTACACCGGGGAGCTGTTTTTT
cdr3_aa: CASSEAGIYTGELFF

j_call: TRBJ2-7
clone_size: .
d_call: TRBD2
v_call: TRBV9
cdr3_nt: TGTGCCAGCAGCGTAGCCGTCCAGCGGGATAACTACGAGCAGTACTTC
cdr3_aa: CASSVAVQRDNYEQYF

j_call: TRBJ1-2
clone_size: .
d_call: .
v_call: TRBV15
cdr3_nt: TGTGCCACCAGCAGCGGTCTTCACTATGGCTACACCTTC
cdr3_aa: CATSSGLHYGYTF

j_call: TRBJ2-4
clone_size: once
d_call: TRBD2
v_call: TRBV4-2
cdr3_nt: TGTGCCAGCAGCCAGGATTCTAGCGGGGCTAAACTAGCCAAAAACATTCAGTACTTC
cdr3_aa: CASSQDSSGAKLAKNIQYF

j_call: TRBJ2-7
clone_size: .
d_call: TRBD1
v_call: TRBV28
cdr3_nt: TGTGCCAGCAGTTTCCCGGCAGGGGGCTCGTACGAGCAGTACTTC
cdr3_aa: CASSFPAGGSYEQYF

j_call: TRBJ2-1
clone_size: .
d_call: .
v_call: TRBV6-5
cdr3_nt: TGTGCCAGCAGTTACTCGATGAAGGAGCAGTTCTTC
cdr3_aa: CASSYSMKEQFF

j_call: TRBJ2-7
clone_size: .
d_call: .
v_call: TRBV19
cdr3_nt: TGTGCCAGTAGTATGGCCAGCTTAACCTACGAGCAGTACTTC
cdr3_aa: CASSMASLTYEQYF

j_call: TRBJ1-3
clone_size: .
d_call: .
v_call: TRBV30
cdr3_nt: TGTGCCTGGAGTGTCCAAGGAAACACCATATATTTT
cdr3_aa: CAWSVQGNTIYF

j_call: TRBJ1-1
clone_size: .
d_call: .
v_call: TRBV2
cdr3_nt: TGTGCCAGCAGTCCCCGCTCCAACGAAGCTTTCTTT
cdr3_aa: CASSPRSNEAFF

j_call: TRBJ2-5
clone_size: .
d_call: .
v_call: TRBV5-1
cdr3_nt: TGCGCCAGCAGCCCCCACGGCCCGGGAGAGCAGTACTTC
cdr3_aa: CASSPHGPGEQYF

j_call: TRBJ1-2
clone_size: .
d_call: .
v_call: TRBV9
cdr3_nt: TGTGCCAGCAGCGCTAGTAGCAGGGGCGGGAATGGCTACACCTTC
cdr3_aa: CASSASSRGGNGYTF

j_call: TRBJ1-3
clone_size: once
d_call: .
v_call: TRBV30
cdr3_nt: TGTGCCTGGAGTTTCAGGGCATCGGGAAACACCATATATTTT
cdr3_aa: CAWSFRASGNTIYF

j_call: TRBJ1-1
clone_size: .
d_call: TRBD1
v_call: TRBV27
cdr3_nt: TGTGCCAGCAGTTGGAGGGGGCTAAGTGAAGCTTTCTTT
cdr3_aa: CASSWRGLSEAFF

j_call: TRBJ1-1
clone_size: .
d_call: .
v_call: TRBV6-1
cdr3_nt: TGTGCCAGCAGTAACCTCCCCTCGGCCACTGAAGCTTTCTTT
cdr3_aa: CASSNLPSATEAFF

j_call: TRBJ1-1
clone_size: .
d_call: TRBD1
v_call: TRBV6-6
cdr3_nt: TGTGCCAGCAGGGTCAATACGGGACAGGGACGAACTGAAGCTTTCTTT
cdr3_aa: CASRVNTGQGRTEAFF

j_call: TRBJ2-3
clone_size: .
d_call: .
v_call: TRBV15
cdr3_nt: TGTGCCACCAGCAGAGATCAGGCAGATACGCAGTATTTT
cdr3_aa: CATSRDQADTQYF

j_call: TRBJ1-2
clone_size: .
d_call: .
v_call: TRBV6-6
cdr3_nt: TGTGCCAGCATTCTCGACAGCCGTGACTATGGCTACACCTTC
cdr3_aa: CASILDSRDYGYTF

j_call: TRBJ2-4
clone_size: .
d_call: TRBD2
v_call: TRBV11-2
cdr3_nt: TGTGCCAGCCGACGTCCTGGCGGGAGAGGGAACATTCAGTACTTC
cdr3_aa: CASRRPGGRGNIQYF

j_call: TRBJ2-7
clone_size: .
d_call: .
v_call: TRBV2
cdr3_nt: TGTGCCAGCAGCACACAGGGTCCCTACTACGAGCAGTACTTC
cdr3_aa: CASSTQGPYYEQYF

j_call: TRBJ2-7
clone_size: .
d_call: .
v_call: TRBV25-1
cdr3_nt: TGTGCCAGCAGTGCTTTCTCAGGGTCAAGCTACTACGAGCAGTACTTC
cdr3_aa: CASSAFSGSSYYEQYF

j_call: TRBJ1-2
clone_size: once
d_call: .
v_call: TRBV27
cdr3_nt: TGTGCCAGCAGTTTCACCTCGGGGGGGACTCGCTCTTCCTATGGCTACACCTTC
cdr3_aa: CASSFTSGGTRSSYGYTF

j_call: TRBJ1-1
clone_size: .
d_call: TRBD1
v_call: TRBV10-1
cdr3_nt: TGCGCCAGCAGCCCAGGGGGCCTAAACACTGAAGCTTTCTTT
cdr3_aa: CASSPGGLNTEAFF

j_call: TRBJ2-4
clone_size: .
d_call: .
v_call: TRBV5-5
cdr3_nt: TGTGCCAGCACCCCGGAAATGCTAGCCAAAAACATTCAGTACTTC
cdr3_aa: CASTPEMLAKNIQYF